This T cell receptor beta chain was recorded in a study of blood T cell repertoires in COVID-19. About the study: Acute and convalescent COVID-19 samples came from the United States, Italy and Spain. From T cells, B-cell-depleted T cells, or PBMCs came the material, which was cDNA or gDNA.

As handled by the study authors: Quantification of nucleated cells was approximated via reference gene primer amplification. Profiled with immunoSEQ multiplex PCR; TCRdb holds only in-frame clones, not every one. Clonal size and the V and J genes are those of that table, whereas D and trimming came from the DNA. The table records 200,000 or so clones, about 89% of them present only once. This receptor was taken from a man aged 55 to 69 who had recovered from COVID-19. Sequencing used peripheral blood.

For the CDR3, the DNA is TGTGCCACCAGCAACCGCCGGACAGGGTTCTCCTACGAGCAGTACTTC. Residues: CATSNRRTGFSYEQYF. The chain is built from TRBV15 and TRBJ2-7, with 8 positions matching TRBD1. Germline lookup yields CDR1 LNHNV and CDR2 YYDKDF (reference sequence). CDR3 length: 16 residues. Trimming at V came to 4 bases and at J to 0 bases, leaving 8 bases not matched to a gene. Based on the CDR3 plus reference TRBV15 and TRBJ2-7, the full variable domain is DAMVIQNPRYQVTQFGKPVTLSCSQTLNHNVMYWYQQKSSQAPKLLFHYYDKDFNNEADTPDNFQSRRPNTSFCFLDIRSPGLGDTAMYLCATSNRRTGFSYEQYFGPGTRLTVT.